One sample yielded the 16 T cell receptor beta chains listed below, sequenced in a study of blood T cell repertoires in COVID-19. Sequenced by immunoSEQ multiplex PCR; TCRdb stores in-frame clones only, minus some. The sample yields 30,000 or so clones, 78% seen once. Sequencing was carried out using peripheral blood. All receptors come from an elderly man with acute or convalescent COVID-19.

The chain combines TRBV7-2 with TRBJ2-2; TRBD2 matches at 11 bases. Per the germline V gene, CDR1 is SGHTA and CDR2 is FQGNSA. CDR3 length equals 17 residues. V shed 2 bases, J shed 11 bases, and the junction held 13 bases outside the gene matches. In DNA, the CDR3 is TGTGCCAGCAGCTTAAACCCACTAGCGGGGGCCGGCGGAGAGCTGTTTTTT. As protein: CASSLNPLAGAGGELFF.

The rearrangement joins TRBV10-1 to TRBJ1-3, with a possible D match to TRBD1 (5 bases). This CDR3 contains 16 residues. The germline V and J ends were trimmed by 0 bases and 2 bases, with 11 bases remaining between them. Germline CDR1 reads WNHNN; CDR2 reads SYGVQD (reference sequence). In DNA, the CDR3 is TGCGCCAGCAGTGAGTCACAGGCGTCGCCTGGAAACACCATATATTTT. Amino acids: CASSESQASPGNTIYF.

DNA of the CDR3: TGTGCCAGCAGTGACCCAGAAAGACAGGGCCGGTTGAACACTGAAGCTTTCTTT. It translates to CASSDPERQGRLNTEAFF. The chain has TRBV6-4 and TRBJ1-1; 7 bases map to TRBD1. The CDR3 has 18 amino acids. The V segment lost 2 bases and the J segment 0 bases; nucleotides outside the gene matches: 12. Germline loops: CDR1 MRHNA, CDR2 SNTAGT.

V gene TRBV12-5 combines with J gene TRBJ1-5; possibly TRBD1 for D (5 bases). V was shortened by 7 bases and J by 0 bases, with 10 bases between the two germline ends. Germline assignment: CDR1 LGHNT and CDR2 FRNRAP. This CDR3 spans 14 amino acids. CDR3 coding DNA: TGTGCTAGTGTCGGAGGGACTAGCAATCAGCCCCAGCATTTT. It is translated as CASVGGTSNQPQHF.

V usage is TRBV4-2 and J usage is TRBJ2-3; TRBD2 might be the D (5 bases). Germline-derived CDR1 and CDR2 are LGHNA and YNFKEQ. Between the trimmed V and J ends, which lost 5 bases and 6 bases, there was a span of 21 bases. The CDR3 is 16 amino acids. Written as DNA, the CDR3 is TGTGCCAGCAGCTCCAATGCGAACTCGGGGTTTGATACGCAGTATTTT. Amino acid sequence: CASSSNANSGFDTQYF.

The genes are TRBV6-5 and TRBJ2-1, with 8 nucleotides matching TRBD1. Germline trimming cut 7 bases from V and 6 bases from J; bases unmatched to any gene: 11. CDR3 size: 15 residues. The germline V gene has CDR1 MNHEY and CDR2 SVGAGI. The CDR3 spells CASIDQGARRNEQFF. The CDR3, as DNA: TGTGCCAGCATAGATCAGGGGGCGAGGCGCAATGAGCAGTTCTTC.

The chain couples TRBV4-1 to TRBJ2-1; a possible D gene is TRBD2 (6 bases). The V gene's germline CDR1 is MGHRA and CDR2 YSYEKL. V dropped 0 bases and J dropped 4 bases, with 13 bases sitting between them. CDR3 size: 16 residues. The CDR3 region has the DNA TGCGCCAGCAGCCAAGATTATGGCGGGGTGTACAATGAGCAGTTCTTC. This gives the protein CASSQDYGGVYNEQFF.

Only one count was recorded for this clone. The chain uses TRBV3-1 (or the pseudogene TRBV3-2) and TRBJ2-5; 7 bases map to TRBD1. This CDR3 spans 12 amino acids. V shed 6 bases and J 9 bases; nucleotides not matched to a gene: 7. The germline gives CDR1 LGHDT, CDR2 YNNKEL (reference sequence). Here the CDR3 reads CASRQGDRSQYF. In nucleotides, the CDR3 is TGTGCCAGCAGGCAGGGGGACCGGTCCCAGTACTTC.

The V and J genes are TRBV3-1 (or the pseudogene TRBV3-2) and TRBJ1-4; a possible D gene is TRBD1 (5 bases). Trimming removed 1 base at V and 8 bases at J, with 14 bases between. Looked up from germline, CDR1 is LGHDT and CDR2 is YNNKEL (reference sequence). CDR3 length: 15 residues. CDR3 bases: TGTGCCAGCAGCCAAGCCCCCCAGGGATTCGAAAAACTGTTTTTT. This encodes CASSQAPQGFEKLFF.

V and J are TRBV4-3 and TRBJ1-5; no definite D call. In germline, CDR1 is LGHNA, CDR2 YSLEER. The germline V and J ends were trimmed by 0 bases and 6 bases, with 6 bases remaining between them. This CDR3 is built from 13 residues. CDR3 nucleotides: TGCGCCAGCAGCCAAGATAACGGTCAGCCCCAGCATTTT. It translates to CASSQDNGQPQHF.

CDR3 nucleotide sequence: TGTGCCAGCAGCCCGTCTCCCGACAGGGGCTACACCTTC. Protein sequence: CASSPSPDRGYTF. V usage is TRBV7-8 and J usage is TRBJ1-2, with D possibly TRBD1 on 6 matching bases. Looked up from germline, CDR1 is SGHVS and CDR2 is FQNEAQ. V was trimmed by 5 bases and J by 8 bases, leaving 15 bases between them. CDR3 length: 13 amino acids.

This clone was detected a few times. J is TRBJ1-5 and V is TRBV19; 8 positions agree with TRBD1. V trimming: 6 bases; J trimming: 4 bases; junction bases outside the gene matches: 2. CDR1 is LNHDA, CDR2 SQIVND, per germline (reference sequence). The CDR3 runs to 13 residues. CDR3 sequence reads: CASRTGENQPQHF. Here the CDR3 DNA reads TGTGCCAGTAGGACAGGGGAGAATCAGCCCCAGCATTTT.

In its sample, this clone ranks as medium-sized. The V call is TRBV6-6, the J call TRBJ1-1, with D unresolved. Germline values: CDR1 MNHNY, CDR2 SVGAGI (reference sequence). The CDR3 consists of 15 residues. Trimming shortened V by 11 bases and J by 1 base, and 20 bases separated the two germline ends. The CDR3 DNA follows: TGTGCCGTTGAGAATTGGGAGGCCAAGAACACTGAAGCTTTCTTT. The encoded protein is CAVENWEAKNTEAFF.

In nucleotides, the CDR3 is TGTGCCAGTAGTTTGGGGCCAGTCCAGGAGACCCAGTACTTC. This codes for CASSLGPVQETQYF. The chain couples TRBV19 to TRBJ2-5; weak D call: TRBD1 (5 bases). The length of the CDR3 is 14 residues. CDR1 and CDR2 from the germline V gene are LNHDA and SQIVND (reference sequence). Trimming shortened V by 5 bases and J by 5 bases, and 15 bases separated the two germline ends.

In this sample, this clone turned up once. The chain links TRBV11-2 to TRBJ2-3; D may be TRBD2 (7 bases). CDR3 length: 18 amino acids. The V and J ends lost 5 bases and 2 bases respectively, with 23 bases between them. Germline values: CDR1 SGHAT, CDR2 FQNNGV. CDR3 sequence reads: CASSLNPGAGALTDTQYF. For the CDR3, the DNA is TGTGCCAGCAGCCTCAACCCCGGGGCGGGGGCGCTCACAGATACGCAGTATTTT.

Only a few counts were recorded for this clone. The chain recombines TRBV5-1 with TRBJ2-7; 8 bases align to TRBD1. The V gene's germline CDR1 is SGHRS and CDR2 YFSETQ. With V trimmed by 1 base and J by 7 bases, 10 bases remained unmatched. The CDR3 has 15 residues. Here the CDR3 DNA reads TGCGCCAGCAGCTTGCAGGTTCAGGGGGCGGGGGAGCAGTACTTC. Translated: CASSLQVQGAGEQYF.